This is a list of T cell receptor beta chains from one sample in a study of blood T cells in healthy people across ages. MiXCR, applied by TCRdb to the 5' RACE reads, yields one record per CDR3 protein. Altogether roughly 410,000 distinct CDR3 sequences are present, roughly half being singletons, with the ten largest covering roughly 51%. The sample consisted of blood. These receptors came from a man aged 55 to 70 in good health. Both conserved end residues are part of each CDR3. The D gene is left open where the match is weak. The size of a clone is reported for some rows only, either as once, few or many, or as a class for expanded clones.

clone_size,d_call,j_call,v_call,cdr3_nt,cdr3_aa
-,-,TRBJ1-6,TRBV7-8,TGTGCCAGCAGCCCGGGGGCAGAGAATTCACCCCTCCACTTT,CASSPGAENSPLHF
-,-,TRBJ2-1,TRBV29-1,TGCAGCGTTGCACAGGGGAGGGACAATGAGCAGTTCTTC,CSVAQGRDNEQFF
-,-,TRBJ2-1,TRBV5-5,TGTGCCAGCAGCTTGCAGGGCACGGGATCCTACAATGAGCAGTTCTTC,CASSLQGTGSYNEQFF
-,TRBD2,TRBJ2-1,TRBV12-3/TRBV12-4,TGTGCCAGCAGTATCACTAGCGGCCTCTACAATGAGCAGTTCTTC,CASSITSGLYNEQFF
-,TRBD2,TRBJ2-3,TRBV20-1,TGCAGTGCTAGTCCCGCGGGAGGAGCAGATACGCAGTATTTT,CSASPAGGADTQYF
once,-,TRBJ2-4,TRBV28,TGTGCCAGCATGCCCCGGGACACCTTAGCCAAAAACATTCAGTACTTC,CASMPRDTLAKNIQYF
-,-,TRBJ2-7,TRBV21-1,TGTGCCAGCAGCACTGAACGGGACGGGAAAAAAGAATCCAGTTACGAGCAGTACTTC,CASSTERDGKKESSYEQYF
once,-,TRBJ2-1,TRBV11-2,TGTGCCAGCAGCTCCCCCGCCCCCGAGCAGTTCTTC,CASSSPAPEQFF
-,-,TRBJ2-3,TRBV7-2,TGTGCCAGCAGCTCGGGGCCTCCCGCAGATACGCAGTATTTT,CASSSGPPADTQYF
-,-,TRBJ2-3,TRBV5-1,TGCGCCAGCAGCATACAGGCGGCGGCAGATACGCAGTATTTT,CASSIQAAADTQYF
-,-,TRBJ1-6,TRBV20-1,TGCAGTGGTCGGGGGGACCATAATTCACCCCTCCACTTT,CSGRGDHNSPLHF
-,-,TRBJ2-3,TRBV12-3/TRBV12-4,TGTGCCAGCAGTACTCACGTGGGCGGGCGCACAGATACGCAGTATTTT,CASSTHVGGRTDTQYF
-,TRBD1,TRBJ1-2,TRBV7-2,TGTGCCAGCAAACGCCCGGGACAGGGAAACTATGGCTACACCTTC,CASKRPGQGNYGYTF
once,-,TRBJ2-5,TRBV14,TGTGCCAGCAGCCCCGGATTTTTCGGCCAAGAGACCCAGTACTTC,CASSPGFFGQETQYF
few,-,TRBJ2-7,TRBV6-5,TGTGCCAGCAGTTACTCGAGCTCCTACGAGCAGTACTTC,CASSYSSSYEQYF
-,-,TRBJ2-1,TRBV20-1,TGCAGTGCTAGAGGGGGGGCCAATCTCAATGAGCAGTTCTTC,CSARGGANLNEQFF
once,-,TRBJ1-2,TRBV20-1,TGCAGTGCTAGTTTATGGACGCCGCCTGCCACCTTC,CSASLWTPPATF
many,-,TRBJ2-1,TRBV11-2,TGTGCCAGCAGCTTAGTCCAGGGAACCTACAATGAGCAGTTCTTC,CASSLVQGTYNEQFF
-,-,TRBJ2-3,TRBV28,TGTGCCAGCAGCCTACCCTCGGATACGCAGTATTTT,CASSLPSDTQYF
-,TRBD1,TRBJ2-5,TRBV20-1,TGCAGTGCTAGAGACAGGGGGTGGGAGACCCAGTACTTC,CSARDRGWETQYF
-,-,TRBJ2-1,TRBV29-1,TGCAGCGTTGAGGGCAACTGGATATACAATGAGCAGTTCTTC,CSVEGNWIYNEQFF
-,-,TRBJ2-3,TRBV4-3,TGCGCCAGCAGCCCATCTACACCTAGCGCCCCGATGGATACGCAGTATTTT,CASSPSTPSAPMDTQYF
few,-,TRBJ1-5,TRBV7-9,TGTGCCAGCAGCTTTCAGGATAGCAATCAGCCCCAGCATTTT,CASSFQDSNQPQHF
-,TRBD1,TRBJ2-1,TRBV5-1,TGCGCCAGCAACTTAATTACCGGGACAGGGCCCTACAATGAGCAGTTCTTC,CASNLITGTGPYNEQFF
-,-,TRBJ2-3,TRBV2,TGTGCCAGCAGGGGCTCCAGGACGGCCCAGCTCACAGATACGCAGTATTTT,CASRGSRTAQLTDTQYF
-,TRBD2,TRBJ2-3,TRBV20-1,TGCAGTGCCACCCCCCGCGGGAGCGGGAGGGCCCTTGGCACAGATACGCAGTATTTT,CSATPRGSGRALGTDTQYF
-,-,TRBJ2-1,TRBV15,TGTACCACCAGCTCCACGTGGGAGCAGTTCTTC,CTTSSTWEQFF
-,-,TRBJ2-1,TRBV19,TGTGCCAGTAGTACCCCTAGGAAATTCGCCTACAATGAGCAGTTCTTC,CASSTPRKFAYNEQFF
once,-,TRBJ2-3,TRBV7-2,TGTGCCAGCAGCTTAGAATCAGGACTAAGCACAGATACGCAGTATTTT,CASSLESGLSTDTQYF
-,-,TRBJ1-6,TRBV5-1,TGCGCCAGCAGCGGAGGGACGGGAAATTCACCCCTCCACTTT,CASSGGTGNSPLHF
-,-,TRBJ1-1,TRBV6-5,TGTGCCAGCAATCAAGGGTCCCTAAAGAACACTGAAGCTTTCTTT,CASNQGSLKNTEAFF